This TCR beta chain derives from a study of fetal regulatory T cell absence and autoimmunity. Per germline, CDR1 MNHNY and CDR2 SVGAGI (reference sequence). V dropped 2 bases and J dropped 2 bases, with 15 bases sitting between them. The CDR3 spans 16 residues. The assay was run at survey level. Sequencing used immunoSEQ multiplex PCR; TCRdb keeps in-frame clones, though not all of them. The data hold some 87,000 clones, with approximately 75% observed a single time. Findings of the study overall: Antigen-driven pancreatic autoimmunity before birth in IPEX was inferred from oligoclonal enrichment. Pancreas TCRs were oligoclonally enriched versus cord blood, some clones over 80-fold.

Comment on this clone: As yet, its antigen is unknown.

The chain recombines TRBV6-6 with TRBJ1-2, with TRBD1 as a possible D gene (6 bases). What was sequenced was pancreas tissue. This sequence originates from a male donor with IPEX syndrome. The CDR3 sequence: CASSYDRSSANYGYTF. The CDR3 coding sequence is TGTGCCAGCAGTTACGACAGGTCCTCGGCAAACTATGGCTACACCTTC.